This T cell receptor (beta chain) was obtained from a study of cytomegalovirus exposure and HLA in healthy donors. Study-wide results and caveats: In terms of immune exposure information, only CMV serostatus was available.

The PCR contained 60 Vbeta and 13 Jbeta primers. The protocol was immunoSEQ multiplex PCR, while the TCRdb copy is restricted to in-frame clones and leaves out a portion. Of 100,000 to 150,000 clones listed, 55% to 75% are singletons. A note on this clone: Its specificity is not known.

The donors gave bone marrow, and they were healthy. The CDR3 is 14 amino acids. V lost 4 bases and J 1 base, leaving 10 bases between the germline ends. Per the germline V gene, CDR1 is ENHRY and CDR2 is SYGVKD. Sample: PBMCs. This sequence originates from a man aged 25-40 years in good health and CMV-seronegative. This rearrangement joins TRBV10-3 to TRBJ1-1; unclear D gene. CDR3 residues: CAISGVQANTEAFF. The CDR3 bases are TGTGCCATCAGTGGTGTGCAGGCGAACACTGAAGCTTTCTTT.